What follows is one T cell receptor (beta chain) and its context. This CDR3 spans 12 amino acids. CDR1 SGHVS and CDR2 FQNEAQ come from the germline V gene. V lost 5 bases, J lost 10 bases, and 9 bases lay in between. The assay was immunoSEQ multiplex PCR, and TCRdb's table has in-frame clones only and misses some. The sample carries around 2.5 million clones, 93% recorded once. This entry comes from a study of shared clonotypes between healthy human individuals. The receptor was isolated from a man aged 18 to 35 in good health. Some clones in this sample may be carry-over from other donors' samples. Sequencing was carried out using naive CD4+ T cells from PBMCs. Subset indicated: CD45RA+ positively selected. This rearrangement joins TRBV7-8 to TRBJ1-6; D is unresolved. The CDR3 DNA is TGTGCCAGCAGCCCGGACGGGTCACCCCTCCACTTT. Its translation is CASSPDGSPLHF.